This T cell receptor beta chain was observed in a study of blood T cells in healthy people across ages. General observations from the study: Comparison with aged donors showed that long-lived donors had more naive CD4+ cells and higher diversity. Age advanced and TCR beta diversity per million T cells fell, roughly linearly.

Trimming removed 5 bases from V and 0 bases from J; junction bases left unmatched: 22. Germline V gene sequence: CDR1 SGHAT, CDR2 FQNNGV. The CDR3 sequence is 21 residues long. Details on this clonotype: Its antigen is unidentified.

A J-beta primer mix and a sample-barcoded 5' primer were used in a second PCR of about 6 to 12 cycles. Per sample, CDR3-containing paired-end reads numbered at least 2.5 million. TCRdb reprocessed the 5' RACE reads via MiXCR and lists one record per CDR3 protein. The data hold about 1.5 million distinct CDR3 sequences, with 42% observed a single time. The sequenced material came from blood. V is TRBV11-2 and J is TRBJ2-3; TRBD1 agrees at 8 bases. The source is a woman aged 18-29 years in good health. Written as DNA, the CDR3 is TGTGCCAGCAGCCAAAGACGACAGGGGCTTCTCCTGCCCTTTAGCACAGATACGCAGTATTTT. Its protein is CASSQRRQGLLLPFSTDTQYF.